This T cell receptor (beta chain) was captured in a study of CD8 T cells in ankylosing spondylitis (dated by TCRdb to the late 2010s). Describing the broader study: The study set out to find disease-linked TCR variants by profiling T cell receptor beta repertoires in ankylosing spondylitis patients and healthy donors. Peripheral blood was sampled, and synovial fluid was additionally collected from ankylosing spondylitis patients. The full study cohort was made up of under 30 ankylosing spondylitis patients and about a hundred healthy donors.

This clonotype was recorded a few times. The target of this receptor is not known. No base quality values were provided; no much bigger clone lies one nucleotide off. Reads for this sample came from an Illumina HiSeq 2500. Quantitative 5'-RACE with molecular barcodes was used to prepare TCR beta libraries. The authors' analysis ran thus. A new computational method, built on a probabilistic model of VDJ rearrangement, was used to identify disease-linked TCR variants. TCRdb itself trimmed the public reads at Q25 with fastp, ran MiXCR and retained productive beta chains. Identical CDR3 proteins give one entry, which carries the most common genes and DNA. For this entry, the V and J calls and clone size follow TCRdb and not the study's own pipeline. For this sample the table gives roughly 370,000 distinct CDR3 sequences, of which 20% to 25% were detected only once. Together, the top ten hold about 16% of the sample.

Study-wide findings and limitations: In peripheral blood, the disease-linked clones were found at relatively low frequencies and had a CD8+ phenotype. Blood from ankylosing spondylitis patients appeared to be characterized by a TCR beta motif composed of several highly homologous amino acid variants. Some of the motif variants had been reported before in the synovial fluid and blood of reactive arthritis patients, a finding that suggests common disease-initiation mechanisms. The disease-linked clones were reported as significantly enriched in matched synovial fluid samples from ankylosing spondylitis patients.

Input material: blood, either unsorted or a sorted T cell fraction (not recorded which). This TCR came from a male donor with ankylosing spondylitis.

The nucleotide sequence reads TGCAGTGCCCTCAACAGGGGAGGAGGTCAGCCCCAGCATTTT. Translated, it reads CSALNRGGGQPQHF. In this chain, TRBV20-1 is recombined with TRBJ1-5; 7 junctional bases match TRBD1. Looking up the germline V gene (reference sequence) yields CDR1 DFQATT and CDR2 SNEGSKA. The germline V and J ends show losses of 6 bases and 6 bases respectively, and no gene match explains 11 bases of the junction. Inclusive of the bounding cysteine and phenylalanine, the CDR3 is 14 residues long. Of all the DNA, just the CDR3 is kept, 42 bases in frame from base 1.